A selection of T cell receptor beta chains follows, all from one sample in a study of T cell repertoires in cytomegalovirus infection. In TCRdb, the reads were re-called with MiXCR into one record per CDR3 protein. The sample consists of roughly 54,000 distinct CDR3 sequences, around 30% of them appearing once. No cognate antigen is known for these TCRs. Sequencing input: PBMCs, sequenced either directly or after in vitro stimulation (not recorded which). These receptors originate from a human donor in good health (CMV status not recorded). Some clones in this sample may be carry-over from other donors' samples. CDR3s include the opening cysteine and the closing phenylalanine or tryptophan. The D gene is left open where the match is weak. Size is stated for part of the rows, as once, few or many counts, or as a class when the clone is expanded.

size,V,D,J,DNA,CDR3
NA,TRBV6-5,NA,TRBJ1-4,TGTGCCAGCAGTCCCAGGGGAACCTCAACTAATGAAAAACTGTTTTTT,CASSPRGTSTNEKLFF
few,TRBV12-3/TRBV12-4,NA,TRBJ1-4,TGTGCCAGCAGTTCATCGGGTACTAATGAAAAACTGTTTTTT,CASSSSGTNEKLFF
NA,TRBV7-9,NA,TRBJ2-3,TGTGCCAGCAGCTTAGTATCACAGGTCACAGATACGCAGTATTTT,CASSLVSQVTDTQYF
NA,TRBV6-2/TRBV6-3,TRBD1,TRBJ1-5,TGTGCCAGCACCGAAAACCCAGGGGGTTGGAGGTTTCGGCCCCAGCATTTT,CASTENPGGWRFRPQHF
few,TRBV4-1,NA,TRBJ2-3,TGCGCCAGCAGCCAACGCGGCGGGGTGCCCACAGATACGCAGTATTTT,CASSQRGGVPTDTQYF
many,TRBV7-9,NA,TRBJ2-3,TGTGCCAGCAGAATTGGAAACAGGCCCGCAGATACGCAGTATTTT,CASRIGNRPADTQYF
few,TRBV20-1,TRBD2,TRBJ2-1,TGCAGTGCCCCATTGGTCCTAGCGGGAGGGCCCAATGAGCAGTTCTTC,CSAPLVLAGGPNEQFF
NA,TRBV6-2/TRBV6-3,TRBD1,TRBJ2-3,TGTGCCAGCAGACCCGCCACGGGACAGGGCAGCACAGATACGCAGTATTTT,CASRPATGQGSTDTQYF
NA,TRBV4-1,TRBD1,TRBJ1-2,TGCGCCAGCAGGAGACCAGGGACAGCTGGTGGCTACACCTTC,CASRRPGTAGGYTF
NA,TRBV15,NA,TRBJ2-2,TGTGCCACCAGCAGCCTTGGATGGCAGGAAAAAGCTACCGGGGAGCTGTTTTTT,CATSSLGWQEKATGELFF
NA,TRBV6-1,NA,TRBJ1-6,TGTGCCAGCTCGACCAGGGATTCACCCCTCCACTTT,CASSTRDSPLHF
few,TRBV28,NA,TRBJ1-2,TGTGCCAGCACCCCGACAAAAAACTATGGCTACACCTTC,CASTPTKNYGYTF
NA,TRBV20-1,TRBD1,TRBJ2-1,TGCAGTGCTAGAGGAAAGGGACAGGGGTACAATGAGCAGTTCTTC,CSARGKGQGYNEQFF
NA,TRBV6-2/TRBV6-3,NA,TRBJ2-7,TGTGCCAGCAGCGTCGACGGCGGGACCTACGAGCAGTACTTC,CASSVDGGTYEQYF
many,TRBV7-2,TRBD1,TRBJ2-2,TGTGCCAGCAGCTTAGTAGTCCCGGGAGGACAGGGGATGAACACCGGGGAGCTGTTTTTT,CASSLVVPGGQGMNTGELFF
few,TRBV10-3,TRBD1,TRBJ1-5,TGTGCCATCAGGGGGACAGGGCCCAATCAGCCCCAGCATTTT,CAIRGTGPNQPQHF